Below are 24 T cell receptor beta chains sequenced from a single sample in a study of siplizumab effects on memory and regulatory T cells. Method: immunoSEQ multiplex PCR; TCRdb's copy keeps in-frame clones and lacks some. The sample carries about 100,000 clones, 85% to 95% recorded once. The source material was non-Treg CD4+ T cells sorted from blood. The receptors come from a human donor in good health.

V is TRBV19 and J is TRBJ1-2; D possibly corresponds to TRBD1 (6 bases). CDR3 length equals 13 residues. Trimming pared 3 bases from V and 7 bases from J, leaving 12 bases between. Looked up from germline, CDR1 is LNHDA and CDR2 is SQIVND (reference sequence). CDR3 sequence (DNA): TGTGCCAGTAGTATTAGCAGGGGTGCTGGCTACACCTTC. Amino acid sequence: CASSISRGAGYTF.

The chain links TRBV19 to TRBJ1-5; D not certain. Looked up from germline, CDR1 is LNHDA and CDR2 is SQIVND (reference sequence). CDR3 length: 15 residues. Trimming cost V 1 base and J 0 bases, with 7 bases left between them. The CDR3 nucleotides are TGTGCCAGTAGTATAGGGGTCGATAGCAATCAGCCCCAGCATTTT. Its translation is CASSIGVDSNQPQHF.

The chain recombines TRBV5-4 with TRBJ2-7; 10 bases are shared with TRBD2. Trimming at V came to 4 bases and at J to 7 bases, leaving 11 bases not matched to a gene. The CDR3 covers 15 residues. Germline values: CDR1 SGHNT, CDR2 YYREEE (reference sequence). CDR3 DNA: TGTGCCAGCAGCCTAAGCGGGAGGGCCACTGGGGAGCAGTACTTC. Translating gives CASSLSGRATGEQYF.

The chain recombines TRBV5-1 with TRBJ2-5, with D unresolved. The CDR3 has 15 amino acids. V was trimmed by 0 bases and J by 4 bases, leaving 13 bases between them. Germline CDR1 reads SGHRS; CDR2 reads YFSETQ. CDR3 sequence (DNA): TGCGCCAGCAGCTTGGGAGGCCCACGGACAGAGACCCAGTACTTC. Translating it yields CASSLGGPRTETQYF.

This chain joins TRBV7-2 and TRBJ2-5; D is uncertain. The CDR3 totals 13 residues. Germline CDR1 and CDR2: SGHTA and FQGNSA. Deletions cut 5 bases from V and 3 bases from J, with 10 bases between. The CDR3 loop is CASSPRLEETQYF. The CDR3 coding sequence is TGTGCCAGCAGCCCGAGATTGGAAGAGACCCAGTACTTC.

This sequence joins TRBV9 and TRBJ2-2; D gene unclear. Germline CDR1 SGDLS, CDR2 YYNGEE. The V end lost 2 bases, the J end lost 4 bases, and 6 bases lay between the germline ends. The CDR3 sequence is 13 residues long. The CDR3 loop reads CASSVRPTGELFF. The CDR3 region has the DNA TGTGCCAGCAGCGTTAGACCCACCGGGGAGCTGTTTTTT.

The CDR3 spells CASSQDEAGAATDTQYF. DNA for the CDR3: TGTGCCAGCAGCCAAGATGAGGCGGGAGCGGCGACAGATACGCAGTATTTT. The gene calls are TRBV14 and TRBJ2-3; 7 bases map to TRBD2. The CDR3 is made up of 17 amino acids. The J segment lost 3 bases and the V segment lost 0 bases, leaving 9 bases of the junction unmatched. Germline V gives CDR1 SGHDN, CDR2 FVKESK.

This chain's CDR3 is CASSPGPTYGETQYF. The CDR3 bases are TGTGCCAGCAGCCCTGGGCCGACCTACGGAGAGACCCAGTACTTC. V and J are TRBV11-2 and TRBJ2-5; D ambiguous. The ends were cut back, 5 bases at V and 4 bases at J, with 17 bases in the middle. The CDR3 length is 15 residues. The germline gives CDR1 SGHAT, CDR2 FQNNGV.

The CDR3 sequence is CASSPSSVPGDTQYF. For the CDR3, the DNA is TGTGCCAGCTCACCATCTAGCGTCCCCGGAGATACGCAGTATTTT. The gene calls are TRBV18 and TRBJ2-3, with a possible D match to TRBD2 (6 bases). The CDR3 is 15 residues long. Germline loops: CDR1 KGHSH, CDR2 LQKENI. Trimming removed 2 bases from V and 5 bases from J, with 14 bases in between.

The CDR3 region has the DNA TGTGCCAGCAGCTTCAAGGACATTCAGTACTTC. Amino acids: CASSFKDIQYF. This chain joins TRBV11-2 and TRBJ2-4; D unresolved. The CDR3 is 11 amino acids. Germline assignment: CDR1 SGHAT and CDR2 FQNNGV. The V end lost 3 bases, the J end lost 8 bases, and 5 bases lay between the germline ends.

The chain recombines TRBV21-1 with TRBJ2-7; the table's TRBD1 call for D was not verified on the DNA. TRBV21-1 is listed as a pseudogene. The CDR3 runs 14 residues. CDR3 coding DNA: TGTGCCAGCAACCCGGGACATATTTCCTACGAGCAGTACTTC. Its protein is CASNPGHISYEQYF.

The V gene is TRBV27, the J gene TRBJ1-2; 10 nucleotides align to TRBD1. Germline loops: CDR1 MNHEY, CDR2 SMNVEV (reference sequence). J was trimmed by 4 bases and V by 5 bases; bases with no gene match: 10. The length of the CDR3 is 16 residues. The CDR3, as DNA: TGTGCCAGCAGTCCCCTCCCGACAGGGGGCTTCTATGGCTACACCTTC. Its protein is CASSPLPTGGFYGYTF.

The chain employs TRBV29-1 and TRBJ2-5, with 14 positions matching TRBD2. The germline V gene has CDR1 SQVTM and CDR2 ANQGSEA. This CDR3 is built from 19 residues. Trimming removed 4 bases from V and 0 bases from J; junction bases left unmatched: 13. The CDR3 coding sequence is TGCAGCGTTGGCAGACTAGCGGGAGGGCATAGAGGGGACCAAGAGACCCAGTACTTC. Protein sequence: CSVGRLAGGHRGDQETQYF. Combining the CDR3 with reference TRBV29-1 and TRBJ2-5 gives the whole variable domain SAVISQKPSRDICQRGTSLTIQCQVDSQVTMMFWYRQQPGQSLTLIATANQGSEATYESGFVIDKFPISRPNLTFSTLTVSNMSPEDSSIYLCSVGRLAGGHRGDQETQYFGPGTRLLVL.

The count of this clone is one. The gene calls are TRBV9 and TRBJ2-7; maybe TRBD1 (6 bases). The CDR3 runs 15 residues. Germline CDR1 is SGDLS and CDR2 is YYNGEE. Trimming left V 0 bases short and J 2 bases short, with 12 bases between. The DNA of the CDR3 is TGTGCCAGCAGCGTAGAATCCAGGGGAACCTACGAGCAGTACTTC. It encodes CASSVESRGTYEQYF.

This chain connects TRBV19 to TRBJ1-1; possible D gene TRBD1, 6 bases. Germline CDR1 reads LNHDA; CDR2 reads SQIVND (reference sequence). The germline V and J ends were trimmed by 5 bases and 1 base, with 11 bases remaining between them. The CDR3 sequence is 14 residues long. CDR3: CASSWGQENTEAFF. Written as DNA, the CDR3 is TGTGCCAGTAGTTGGGGGCAGGAGAACACTGAAGCTTTCTTT.

This clone showed up just once. V gene TRBV27 combines with J gene TRBJ2-7, with 9 bases identical to TRBD2. J lost 6 bases, V lost 5 bases, and 11 bases had no gene match. CDR1 and CDR2 (germline): MNHEY, SMNVEV (reference sequence). CDR3 length: 15 residues. The CDR3 sequence is CASSLLAGVFREQYF. In DNA form, the CDR3 reads TGTGCCAGCAGTCTTTTAGCGGGAGTCTTTCGCGAGCAGTACTTC.

In this sample, this clone turned up once. The CDR3 is CASSPPGSGTANQETQYF. The CDR3 coding sequence is TGCGCCAGCAGCCCGCCAGGTTCCGGGACGGCGAACCAAGAGACCCAGTACTTC. V usage is TRBV4-1 and J usage is TRBJ2-5, with D perhaps matching TRBD1 or TRBD2 (5 bases each). The length of the CDR3 is 18 residues. Germline V gene data show CDR1 as MGHRA and CDR2 as YSYEKL. Trimming took 4 bases from V and 0 from J, leaving 21 bases between them.

The chain combines TRBV25-1 with TRBJ2-2, with TRBD1 matching over 8 bases. This CDR3 is built from 17 residues. The germline V gene has CDR1 MGHDK and CDR2 SYGVNS. The trim removed 6 bases at V and 2 bases at J, leaving 11 bases unmatched. The CDR3 nucleotides read TGTGCCAGCAGCCTTATTACAGGGGGAAATAACACCGGGGAGCTGTTTTTT. Its translation: CASSLITGGNNTGELFF.

V and J are TRBV5-4 and TRBJ2-5, with D maybe TRBD2 (6 bases). The V gene lost 4 bases and the J gene lost 4 bases, with 14 bases spanning the gap. The germline CDR1 and CDR2 sequences are SGHNT and YYREEE (reference sequence). The CDR3 length is 14 residues. The CDR3 region has the DNA TGTGCCAGCAGCCGCCGGGACTCCCGAGAGACCCAGTACTTC. Protein sequence: CASSRRDSRETQYF.

This chain connects TRBV2 to TRBJ2-3; D not resolved. This CDR3 is built from 14 residues. Trimming cost V 4 bases and J 4 bases, with 12 bases left between them. Germline V lookup: CDR1 SNHLY, CDR2 FYNNEI. The CDR3 is CASSATRYPDTQYF. CDR3 sequence (DNA): TGTGCCAGCAGTGCCACGCGGTACCCAGATACGCAGTATTTT.

The rearrangement links TRBV5-1 to TRBJ1-1; 9 positions agree with TRBD1. This CDR3 has 15 amino acids. CDR1 and CDR2 from the germline V gene are SGHRS and YFSETQ. After removal of 6 bases from V and 1 base from J, the junction contained 7 bases not matched to a gene. The CDR3 reads CASKRTGATNTEAFF. CDR3 coding DNA: TGCGCCAGCAAAAGGACAGGGGCCACGAACACTGAAGCTTTCTTT.

This chain uses TRBV6-1 with TRBJ1-3; D is undetermined. Germline assignment: CDR1 MNHNS and CDR2 SASEGT. The CDR3 sequence is 13 residues long. The germline V and J ends were trimmed by 5 bases and 0 bases, with 5 bases remaining between them. The CDR3 nucleotides are TGTGCCAGCAGTTCGCTCTCTGGAAACACCATATATTTT. It is translated as CASSSLSGNTIYF.

The genes are TRBV9 and TRBJ1-4; D gene uncertain. Per germline, CDR1 SGDLS and CDR2 YYNGEE. The CDR3 contains 15 residues. The V end lost 1 base, the J end lost 5 bases, and 12 bases lay between the germline ends. The CDR3 DNA reads as TGTGCCAGCAGCGTAAGGGAGGGCGAGAATGAAAAACTGTTTTTT. Amino acid sequence: CASSVREGENEKLFF. The entire variable domain, with the rest obtained from reference TRBV9 and TRBJ1-4, is as follows: DSGVTQTPKHLITATGQRVTLRCSPRSGDLSVYWYQQSLDQGLQFLIQYYNGEERAKGNILERFSAQQFPDLHSELNLSSLELGDSALYFCASSVREGENEKLFFGSGTQLSVL.

The J gene is TRBJ2-1, the V gene TRBV30; D remains unclear. The germline gives CDR1 GTSNPN, CDR2 SVGIG (reference sequence). V shed 0 bases and J shed 5 bases, with 11 bases lying between them. The CDR3 has 14 residues. CDR3 loop: CAWSVPPTNNEQFF. The CDR3 DNA reads as TGTGCCTGGAGTGTACCCCCTACCAACAATGAGCAGTTCTTC.